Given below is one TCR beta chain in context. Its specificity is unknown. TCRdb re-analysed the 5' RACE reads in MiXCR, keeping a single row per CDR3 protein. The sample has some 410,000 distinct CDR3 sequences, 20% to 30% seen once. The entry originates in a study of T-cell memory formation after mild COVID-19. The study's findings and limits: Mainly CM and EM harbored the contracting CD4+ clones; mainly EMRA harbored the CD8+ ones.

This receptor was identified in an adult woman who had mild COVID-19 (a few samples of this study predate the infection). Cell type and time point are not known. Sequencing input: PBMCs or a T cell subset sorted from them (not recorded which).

The CDR3 sequence: CASSSTSGRGYEQYF. In DNA form, the CDR3 reads TGTGCCAGCAGTTCGACTAGCGGGAGGGGGTACGAGCAGTACTTC. The chain couples TRBV6-2 or TRBV6-3 to TRBJ2-7, with 14 bases lining up with TRBD2. The CDR3 is 15 amino acids. The ends lost 4 bases at V and 4 bases at J; junction bases unmatched: 3. Germline assignment: CDR1 MNHEY and CDR2 SVGEGT.